Presented here are 18 T cell receptor beta chains from one specimen sequenced in a study of control samples from healthy donors and cancer patients. Here immunoSEQ multiplex PCR was the method, and the copy in TCRdb shows in-frame clones only, minus some. The sample yields 90,000 to 150,000 clones, 85% to 90% seen once. Sequenced sample: blood. The receptors originated from a man aged 25 to 45 in good health.

The chain joins TRBV7-9 to TRBJ1-2, with D possibly being TRBD1 (6 bases). CDR1 and CDR2 from the germline V gene are SEHNR and FQNEAQ (reference sequence). CDR3 length: 12 residues. Trimming took off 7 bases at V and 3 bases at J, with 9 bases between the two ends. CDR3 protein: CASTTGYYGYTF. Here the CDR3 DNA reads TGTGCCAGCACCACAGGGTACTATGGCTACACCTTC.

The chain joins TRBV19 to TRBJ2-2; D is ambiguous. Trimming took off 7 bases at V and 0 bases at J, with 9 bases between the two ends. The CDR3 is 14 amino acids. Germline V gene lookup returns CDR1 LNHDA and CDR2 SQIVND (reference sequence). This chain's CDR3 is CASTRTSNTGELFF. The DNA of the CDR3 is TGTGCCAGTACTAGAACGTCGAACACCGGGGAGCTGTTTTTT. Complete variable domain (other parts from reference TRBV19 and TRBJ2-2): DGGITQSPKYLFRKEGQNVTLSCEQNLNHDAMYWYRQDPGQGLRLIYYSQIVNDFQKGDIAEGYSVSREKKESFPLTVTSAQKNPTAFYLCASTRTSNTGELFFGEGSRLTVL.

This clone was counted only a few times. The V gene is TRBV7-9, the J gene TRBJ1-2; no definite D call. Germline-derived CDR1 and CDR2 are SEHNR and FQNEAQ (reference sequence). V was pared by 1 base and J by 7 bases, with 4 bases between. This CDR3 has 11 residues. CDR3 nucleotides: TGTGCCAGCAGCTTAGGAACTGGCTACACCTTC. Protein: CASSLGTGYTF.

The rearrangement joins TRBV5-1 to TRBJ2-4, with D perhaps TRBD2 (6 bases). The CDR3 length is 14 residues. V lost 0 bases and J lost 4, with 8 bases in between. Looked up from germline, CDR1 is SGHRS and CDR2 is YFSETQ. CDR3 nucleotides: TGCGCCAGCAGCTTGGATGGGAGGAAAAACATTCAGTACTTC. Its protein product is CASSLDGRKNIQYF.

The V and J genes are TRBV3-1 (or the pseudogene TRBV3-2) and TRBJ2-2; D may match TRBD1 or TRBD2 (5 bases each). This CDR3 has 16 amino acids. Germline assignment: CDR1 LGHDT and CDR2 YNNKEL (reference sequence). Trimming removed 0 bases from V and 3 bases from J, with 11 bases in between. CDR3 sequence: CASSQDLREYTGELFF. The CDR3 bases are TGTGCCAGCAGCCAAGATCTCAGGGAGTACACCGGGGAGCTGTTTTTT.

This rearrangement joins TRBV24-1 to TRBJ1-1; D not certain. Germline V lookup: CDR1 KGHDR, CDR2 SFDVKD. V was pared by 7 bases and J by 1 base, with 9 bases between. The CDR3 consists of 13 residues. The CDR3 DNA sequence: TGTGCCACCAGGTCCGAAAAGAACACTGAAGCTTTCTTT. It specifies CATRSEKNTEAFF.

The V call is TRBV2, the J call TRBJ2-1; D is possibly TRBD1 (5 bases). Germline values: CDR1 SNHLY, CDR2 FYNNEI. V was trimmed by 7 bases and J by 5 bases, leaving 15 bases between them. The CDR3 totals 14 residues. CDR3 residues: CASKKGQGNNEQFF. Written as DNA, the CDR3 is TGTGCCAGCAAAAAGGGGCAGGGTAACAATGAGCAGTTCTTC.

This clone was picked up one time. This chain joins TRBV25-1 and TRBJ2-5; 9 nucleotides line up with TRBD1. Trimming at V came to 5 bases and at J to 4 bases, leaving 8 bases not matched to a gene. CDR1 is MGHDK, CDR2 SYGVNS, per germline. The CDR3 is made up of 15 amino acids. For the CDR3, the DNA is TGTGCCAGCAGTTGGCGGGACAGGGTCCCAGAGACCCAGTACTTC. Encoded protein: CASSWRDRVPETQYF. The entire variable domain, with the rest obtained from reference TRBV25-1 and TRBJ2-5, is as follows: EADIYQTPRYLVIGTGKKITLECSQTMGHDKMYWYQQDPGMELHLIHYSYGVNSTEKGDLSSESTVSRIRTEHFPLTLESARPSHTSQYLCASSWRDRVPETQYFGPGTRLLVL.

V and J are TRBV15 and TRBJ1-6; a possible D gene is TRBD1 (5 bases). The ends were cut back, 6 bases at V and 7 bases at J, with 13 bases in the middle. The germline gives CDR1 LNHNV, CDR2 YYDKDF (reference sequence). The CDR3 runs 14 residues. Here the CDR3 DNA reads TGTGCCACCAGTAAGGGGAAGGGGAATTCACCCCTCCACTTT. This gives the protein CATSKGKGNSPLHF.

J is TRBJ2-5 and V is TRBV28; weak D call: TRBD2 (5 bases). The CDR3 is made up of 15 amino acids. The germline gives CDR1 MDHEN, CDR2 SYDVKM. V lost 6 bases, J lost 5 bases, and 19 bases lay in between. CDR3 in DNA: TGTGCCAGCAGCCCGGGGTCCGCGGCGCGGGAGACCCAGTACTTC. Its translation: CASSPGSAARETQYF.

V and J are TRBV6-4 and TRBJ2-1; 11 bases are shared with TRBD2. The length of the CDR3 is 15 residues. Germline assignment: CDR1 MRHNA and CDR2 SNTAGT. The V gene end was trimmed by 6 bases and the J gene end by 9 bases; junction bases not matched to a gene: 10. The CDR3 sequence: CASSLTSGGAGEQFF. The CDR3 DNA sequence: TGTGCCAGCAGCCTTACTAGCGGGGGAGCAGGTGAGCAGTTCTTC.

J is TRBJ2-1 and V is TRBV30; maybe TRBD1 (5 bases). Germline CDR1 GTSNPN, CDR2 SVGIG (reference sequence). The V gene lost 5 bases and the J gene lost 0 bases, with 8 bases spanning the gap. CDR3 size: 13 residues. Here the CDR3 DNA reads TGTGCCTGGGACAGTAGCTCCTACAATGAGCAGTTCTTC. Its translation is CAWDSSSYNEQFF.

The CDR3 is CASSRLSDRDYGYTF. As DNA, the CDR3 is TGTGCCAGCTCACGACTTTCGGACAGGGACTATGGCTACACCTTC. The chain uses TRBV18 and TRBJ1-2; TRBD1 matches at 8 bases. V lost 4 bases to trimming and J lost 3 bases; unmatched junction nucleotides: 7. This CDR3 has 15 amino acids. CDR1 is KGHSH, CDR2 LQKENI, per germline.

The V and J genes are TRBV5-8 and TRBJ1-1; 9 positions agree with TRBD1. The CDR3 runs 15 residues. Germline CDR1 and CDR2: SGHTS and YDEGEE. V dropped 1 base and J dropped 3; count of bases not matched to a gene: 4. In DNA, the CDR3 is TGTGCCAGCAGCTTGCCTAGGGACAGGGACACTGAAGCTTTCTTT. Encoded protein: CASSLPRDRDTEAFF.

The chain has TRBV5-8 and TRBJ1-1; 9 bases line up with TRBD1. V lost 6 bases to trimming and J lost 1 base; unmatched junction nucleotides: 4. The CDR3 length is 14 residues. Per germline, CDR1 SGHTS and CDR2 YDEGEE. CDR3 protein: CASIQQGANTEAFF. The DNA of the CDR3 is TGTGCCAGCATCCAACAGGGGGCGAACACTGAAGCTTTCTTT.

This clone has a single count. The V call is TRBV25-1, the J call TRBJ2-2; 9 bases are shared with TRBD1. In germline, CDR1 is MGHDK, CDR2 SYGVNS. The ends lost 6 bases at V and 6 bases at J; junction bases unmatched: 14. This CDR3 spans 17 amino acids. CDR3 amino acids: CASRDWAGTGGSGELFF. The CDR3 coding sequence is TGTGCCAGCAGGGACTGGGCAGGTACAGGGGGCTCCGGGGAGCTGTTTTTT.

This rearrangement joins TRBV5-8 to TRBJ1-1, with 9 bases matching TRBD1. V was pared by 4 bases and J by 0 bases, with 10 bases of the junction left unmatched. Germline CDR1 is SGHTS and CDR2 is YDEGEE. CDR3 size: 17 residues. CDR3 coding DNA: TGTGCCAGCAGCACAGGGACAGGGACCTTCGTGAACACTGAAGCTTTCTTT. This encodes CASSTGTGTFVNTEAFF.

The chain joins TRBV30 to TRBJ2-1; 8 nucleotides line up with TRBD2. Germline V gene data show CDR1 as GTSNPN and CDR2 as SVGIG (reference sequence). Trimming cost V 3 bases and J 9 bases; bases outside gene matches: 4. The CDR3 totals 12 residues. The CDR3 protein is CAWSGGAGEQFF. In DNA form, the CDR3 reads TGTGCCTGGAGCGGGGGGGCTGGTGAGCAGTTCTTC. Drawing the rest from reference TRBV30 and TRBJ2-1, the complete variable domain is SQTIHQWPATLVQPVGSPLSLECTVEGTSNPNLYWYRQAAGRGLQLLFYSVGIGQISSEVPQNLSASRPQDRQFILSSKKLLLSDSGFYLCAWSGGAGEQFFGPGTRLTVL.